The rows below give T cell receptor beta chains drawn from one sample of a study of memory CD4+ T cells and cytomegalovirus serostatus. Data came from immunoSEQ multiplex PCR; TCRdb stores just in-frame clones and leaves some out. In the table there are tens of thousands of clones, roughly three quarters of which are singletons. Sequenced sample: memory CD4+ T cells from blood. The receptor source for this set is an adult in good health and CMV-seronegative. Both conserved end residues are part of each CDR3. Fields, in order: clone size, J gene, D gene, V gene, CDR3 protein, CDR3 DNA. The D gene is left open where the match is weak. Clone size, where shown, is once, few, many, or a class for clones that have expanded.

size: -; J: TRBJ2-7; D: -; V: TRBV28; CDR3: CASSFSAGKSSYEQYF; DNA: TGTGCCAGCAGTTTCAGTGCCGGGAAAAGCTCCTACGAGCAGTACTTC
size: once; J: TRBJ1-4; D: -; V: TRBV30; CDR3: CAWSGGGPEKLFF; DNA: TGTGCCTGGAGTGGAGGGGGACCTGAAAAACTGTTTTTT
size: -; J: TRBJ1-5; D: -; V: TRBV19; CDR3: CASGTNQPQHF; DNA: TGTGCCAGTGGTACCAATCAGCCCCAGCATTTT
size: -; J: TRBJ2-7; D: TRBD1; V: TRBV7-6; CDR3: CASSYRDRAYEQYF; DNA: TGTGCCAGCAGCTACCGGGACAGGGCCTACGAGCAGTACTTC
size: -; J: TRBJ1-5; D: -; V: TRBV7-8; CDR3: CASSLGRDSNQPQHF; DNA: TGTGCCAGCAGCTTAGGTCGTGATAGCAATCAGCCCCAGCATTTT
size: -; J: TRBJ1-3; D: TRBD1; V: TRBV5-6; CDR3: CASSYSTGQGWRRNTIYF; DNA: TGTGCCAGCAGCTACTCAACAGGACAGGGCTGGAGACGAAACACCATATATTTT
size: -; J: TRBJ2-4; D: TRBD1; V: TRBV6-5; CDR3: CASRLDRDGKNIQYF; DNA: TGTGCCAGCAGACTAGACAGGGACGGCAAAAACATTCAGTACTTC
size: -; J: TRBJ2-3; D: TRBD1; V: TRBV9; CDR3: CASSGRSTGTDTQYF; DNA: TGTGCCAGCAGCGGCAGATCGACAGGGACAGATACGCAGTATTTT
size: -; J: TRBJ2-3; D: -; V: TRBV4-1; CDR3: CASSQDSSTDTQYF; DNA: TGCGCCAGCAGCCAAGACAGCAGCACAGATACGCAGTATTTT
size: medium-sized; J: TRBJ2-1; D: TRBD2; V: TRBV9; CDR3: CASSVGLAVYNEQFF; DNA: TGTGCCAGCAGCGTAGGACTAGCAGTTTACAATGAGCAGTTCTTC
size: few; J: TRBJ1-6; D: TRBD1; V: TRBV6-5; CDR3: CASSYSSTGYNSPLHF; DNA: TGTGCCAGCAGTTACTCTTCGACAGGGTATAATTCACCCCTCCACTTT
size: -; J: TRBJ2-3; D: -; V: TRBV11-2; CDR3: CASSYFRGSDTQYF; DNA: TGTGCCAGCAGCTATTTCAGGGGATCAGATACGCAGTATTTT
size: -; J: TRBJ2-7; D: TRBD1; V: TRBV5-5; CDR3: CASSFGQGDVYEQYF; DNA: TGTGCCAGCAGCTTCGGACAGGGGGATGTCTACGAGCAGTACTTC
size: -; J: TRBJ2-7; D: -; V: TRBV7-2; CDR3: CASSFAASYEQYF; DNA: TGTGCCAGCAGCTTCGCAGCCTCCTACGAGCAGTACTTC
size: once; J: TRBJ2-1; D: -; V: TRBV27; CDR3: CASSLYNEQFF; DNA: TGTGCCAGCAGTCTGTACAATGAGCAGTTCTTC
size: -; J: TRBJ2-1; D: TRBD2; V: TRBV27; CDR3: CASSFPSGGERYNEQFF; DNA: TGTGCCAGCAGTTTTCCTAGCGGGGGGGAGAGGTACAATGAGCAGTTCTTC
size: -; J: TRBJ2-1; D: -; V: TRBV9; CDR3: CASSVATGERRFF; DNA: TGTGCCAGCAGCGTAGCTACGGGGGAGCGCAGGTTCTTC
size: -; J: TRBJ2-4; D: -; V: TRBV2; CDR3: CASSTGLAKNIQYF; DNA: TGTGCCAGCAGTACAGGGCTAGCCAAAAACATTCAGTACTTC
size: -; J: TRBJ1-1; D: TRBD1; V: TRBV6-6; CDR3: CASSSDRASGEAFF; DNA: TGTGCCAGCAGCTCAGACAGGGCCAGCGGTGAAGCTTTCTTT
size: -; J: TRBJ2-7; D: -; V: TRBV28; CDR3: CASSLPLVPYEQYF; DNA: TGTGCCAGCAGTTTACCGCTTGTTCCCTACGAGCAGTACTTC
size: -; J: TRBJ1-1; D: -; V: TRBV12-5; CDR3: CASGLSPMNTEAFF; DNA: TGTGCTAGTGGTCTCAGCCCTATGAACACTGAAGCTTTCTTT
size: -; J: TRBJ1-1; D: -; V: TRBV4-3; CDR3: CASSLEVGTEAFF; DNA: TGCGCCAGCAGCCTAGAGGTGGGCACTGAAGCTTTCTTT
size: few; J: TRBJ1-1; D: TRBD1; V: TRBV27; CDR3: CASSLYDRVNTEAFF; DNA: TGTGCCAGCAGCCTCTATGACAGGGTGAACACTGAAGCTTTCTTT
size: -; J: TRBJ2-2; D: -; V: TRBV2; CDR3: CASSVLNTGELFF; DNA: TGTGCCAGCAGTGTGTTGAACACCGGGGAGCTGTTTTTT
size: -; J: TRBJ2-3; D: TRBD2; V: TRBV5-5; CDR3: CASSLGAGGVADTQYF; DNA: TGTGCCAGCAGCTTGGGGGCGGGAGGGGTCGCAGATACGCAGTATTTT
size: few; J: TRBJ1-6; D: -; V: TRBV7-9; CDR3: CASSLESYSPLHF; DNA: TGTGCCAGCAGCTTAGAATCCTATTCACCCCTCCACTTT
size: -; J: TRBJ2-7; D: TRBD1; V: TRBV5-8; CDR3: CASSLAGTGSGRQYF; DNA: TGTGCCAGCAGCTTGGCCGGGACAGGGTCTGGTAGGCAGTACTTC
size: -; J: TRBJ1-2; D: -; V: TRBV11-2; CDR3: CASSSLQGFGYTF; DNA: TGTGCCAGCAGCTCCTTACAGGGATTTGGCTACACCTTC
size: -; J: TRBJ1-1; D: -; V: TRBV5-6; CDR3: CASSLRIANTEAFF; DNA: TGTGCCAGCAGCTTGAGGATAGCGAACACTGAAGCTTTCTTT